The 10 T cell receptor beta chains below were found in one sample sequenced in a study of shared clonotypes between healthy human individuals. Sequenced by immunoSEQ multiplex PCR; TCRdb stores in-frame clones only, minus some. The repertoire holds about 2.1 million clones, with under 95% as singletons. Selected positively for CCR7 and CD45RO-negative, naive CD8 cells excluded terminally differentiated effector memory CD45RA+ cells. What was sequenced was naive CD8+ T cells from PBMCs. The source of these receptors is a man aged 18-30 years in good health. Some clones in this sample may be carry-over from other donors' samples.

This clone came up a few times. CDR3 sequence: CASSPWTSEAFF. Here the CDR3 DNA reads TGTGCCAGTAGTCCCTGGACCTCCGAAGCTTTCTTT. V usage is TRBV19 and J usage is TRBJ1-1, with D unresolved. CDR1 and CDR2 from the germline V gene are LNHDA and SQIVND (reference sequence). The V gene lost 5 bases and the J gene lost 8 bases, with 12 bases spanning the gap. The CDR3 runs to 12 residues.

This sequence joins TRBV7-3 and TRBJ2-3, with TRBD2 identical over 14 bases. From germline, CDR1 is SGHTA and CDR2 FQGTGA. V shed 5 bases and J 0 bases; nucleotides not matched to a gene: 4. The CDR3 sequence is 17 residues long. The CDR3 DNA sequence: TGTGCCAGCAGCCTGACTAGCGGGAGGGCTAGCACAGATACGCAGTATTTT. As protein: CASSLTSGRASTDTQYF.

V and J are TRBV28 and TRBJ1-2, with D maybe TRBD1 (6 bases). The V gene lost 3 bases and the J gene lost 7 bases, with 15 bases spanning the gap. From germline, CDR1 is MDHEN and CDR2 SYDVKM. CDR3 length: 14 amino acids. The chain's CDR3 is CASSFGQGNGGYTF. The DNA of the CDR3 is TGTGCCAGCAGTTTTGGGCAGGGGAATGGTGGCTACACCTTC.

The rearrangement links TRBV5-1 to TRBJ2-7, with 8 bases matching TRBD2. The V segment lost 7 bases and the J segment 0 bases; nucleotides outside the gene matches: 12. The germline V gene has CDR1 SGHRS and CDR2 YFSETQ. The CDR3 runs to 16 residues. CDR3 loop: CASGDSGTSYSYEQYF. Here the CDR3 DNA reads TGCGCCAGCGGGGATAGCGGGACATCATACTCCTACGAGCAGTACTTC.

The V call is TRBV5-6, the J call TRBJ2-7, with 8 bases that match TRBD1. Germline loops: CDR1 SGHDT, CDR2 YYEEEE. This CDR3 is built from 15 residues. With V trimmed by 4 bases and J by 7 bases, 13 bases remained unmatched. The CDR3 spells CASSPSVTGVGEQYF. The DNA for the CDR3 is TGTGCCAGCAGCCCCTCGGTGACAGGGGTGGGAGAGCAGTACTTC. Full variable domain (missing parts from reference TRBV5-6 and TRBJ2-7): DAGVTQSPTHLIKTRGQQVTLRCSPKSGHDTVSWYQQALGQGPQFIFQYYEEEERQRGNFPDRFSGHQFPNYSSELNVNALLLGDSALYLCASSPSVTGVGEQYFGPGTRLTVT.

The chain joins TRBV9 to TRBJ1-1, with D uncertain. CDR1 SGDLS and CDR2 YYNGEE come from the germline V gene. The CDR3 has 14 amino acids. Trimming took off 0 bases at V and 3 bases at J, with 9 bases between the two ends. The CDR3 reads CASSVVSVDTEAFF. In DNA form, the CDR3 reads TGTGCCAGCAGCGTAGTGTCGGTGGACACTGAAGCTTTCTTT.

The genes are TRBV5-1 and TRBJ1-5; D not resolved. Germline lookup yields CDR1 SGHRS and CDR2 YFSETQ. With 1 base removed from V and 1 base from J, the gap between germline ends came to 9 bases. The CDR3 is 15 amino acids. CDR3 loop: CASSLLGESNQPQHF. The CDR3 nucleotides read TGCGCCAGCAGCTTGCTCGGGGAAAGCAATCAGCCCCAGCATTTT.

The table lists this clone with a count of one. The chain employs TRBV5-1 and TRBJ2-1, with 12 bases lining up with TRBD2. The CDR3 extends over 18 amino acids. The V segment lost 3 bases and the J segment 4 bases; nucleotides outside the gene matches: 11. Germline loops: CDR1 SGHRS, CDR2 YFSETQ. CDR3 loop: CASSSDLAGGPGYNEQFF. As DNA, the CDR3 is TGCGCCAGCAGCTCGGATCTAGCGGGAGGGCCGGGATACAATGAGCAGTTCTTC. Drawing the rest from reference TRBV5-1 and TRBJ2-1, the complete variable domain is KAGVTQTPRYLIKTRGQQVTLSCSPISGHRSVSWYQQTPGQGLQFLFEYFSETQRNKGNFPGRFSGRQFSNSRSEMNVSTLELGDSALYLCASSSDLAGGPGYNEQFFGPGTRLTVL.

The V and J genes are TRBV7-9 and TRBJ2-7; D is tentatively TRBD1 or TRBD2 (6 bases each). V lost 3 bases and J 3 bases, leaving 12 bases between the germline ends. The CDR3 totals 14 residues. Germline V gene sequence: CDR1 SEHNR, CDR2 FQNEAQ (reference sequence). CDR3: CASSLGGWIYEQYF. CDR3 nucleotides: TGTGCCAGCAGCTTGGGGGGCTGGATCTACGAGCAGTACTTC.

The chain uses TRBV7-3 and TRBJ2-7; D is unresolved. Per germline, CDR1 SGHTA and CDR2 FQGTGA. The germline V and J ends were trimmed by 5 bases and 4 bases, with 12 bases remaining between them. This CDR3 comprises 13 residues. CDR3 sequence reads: CASSPRPMYEQYF. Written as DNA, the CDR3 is TGTGCCAGCAGCCCACGCCCTATGTACGAGCAGTACTTC.